This T cell receptor beta chain was identified in a study of T cells in Graves' hyperthyroidism and ophthalmopathy. Study-level information: Prior to any treatment, at the point of initial diagnosis, peripheral blood was collected.

The CDR3 spans 14 residues. Germline values: CDR1 DFQATT, CDR2 SNEGSKA (reference sequence). With 1 base removed from V and 4 bases from J, the gap between germline ends came to 14 bases. The sample holds one count of this clonotype. Amplified TCR beta CDR3 regions came from RNA transcripts. The HTBI primer set served for first-round RT-PCR of the TCR CDR3. TCRdb independently ran MiXCR on the multiplex PCR reads; one entry per CDR3 protein. The repertoire has roughly 720,000 distinct CDR3 sequences, 15% to 20% of them found once; the top ten carry 15% to 19%. Diagnoses were established using clinical symptoms, serum thyroxine and TRAb, thyroid ultrasound and orbital computed tomography. The PBMCs had their origin in about 9.7 ml of fresh peripheral blood.

The chain combines TRBV20-1 with TRBJ2-7; unclear D gene. This TCR was sampled from a middle-aged man with Graves' hyperthyroidism. Sequenced sample: blood. The CDR3 sequence: CSARGALGPYEQYF. In DNA form, the CDR3 reads TGCAGTGCTAGAGGGGCGTTAGGACCTTACGAGCAGTACTTC.